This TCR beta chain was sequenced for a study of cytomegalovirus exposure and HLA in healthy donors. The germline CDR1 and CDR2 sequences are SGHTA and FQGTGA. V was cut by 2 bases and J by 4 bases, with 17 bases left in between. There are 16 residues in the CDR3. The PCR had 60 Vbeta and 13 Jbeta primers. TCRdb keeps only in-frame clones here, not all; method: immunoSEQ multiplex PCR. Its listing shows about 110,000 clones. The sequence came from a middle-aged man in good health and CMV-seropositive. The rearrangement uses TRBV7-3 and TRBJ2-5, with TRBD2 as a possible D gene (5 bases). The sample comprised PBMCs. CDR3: CASSLGTMVGGETQYF. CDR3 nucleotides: TGTGCCAGCAGCTTAGGTACGATGGTCGGAGGAGAGACCCAGTACTTC.